These 31 T cell receptor beta chains were sequenced from one sample in a study of blood T cell repertoires in COVID-19. The protocol was immunoSEQ multiplex PCR, while the TCRdb copy is restricted to in-frame clones and leaves out a portion. The table records 80,000 to 95,000 clones, roughly 87% of them present only once. Sequenced: peripheral blood. The receptors here all came from a man between 70 and 80 years old with acute or convalescent COVID-19.

This rearrangement joins TRBV11-2 to TRBJ2-3; D is unclear. The CDR3 is 16 residues long. Germline V gene data show CDR1 as SGHAT and CDR2 as FQNNGV. V was trimmed by 5 bases and J by 0 bases, leaving 15 bases between them. In DNA, the CDR3 is TGTGCCAGCAGCCTACCCTTCCCCTCTAGCACAGATACGCAGTATTTT. Protein: CASSLPFPSSTDTQYF.

The V call is TRBV28, the J call TRBJ2-3; 9 nucleotides align to TRBD1. The germline CDR1 and CDR2 sequences are MDHEN and SYDVKM. Unmatched junction bases numbered 8, after V lost 8 bases and J lost 2 bases. The CDR3 spans 15 residues. The CDR3 here is CASPRQGVPTDTQYF. CDR3 nucleotide sequence: TGTGCCAGCCCTCGACAGGGGGTACCCACAGATACGCAGTATTTT.

The chain couples TRBV9 to TRBJ1-6, with 9 bases matching TRBD1. The junction had 3 bases not matched to a gene; V was cut back by 7 bases and J by 7 bases. This CDR3 spans 13 amino acids. Germline lookup yields CDR1 SGDLS and CDR2 YYNGEE. The CDR3 is CASGQGRNSPLHF. In DNA, the CDR3 is TGTGCCAGCGGACAGGGGCGGAATTCACCCCTCCACTTT.

This clone was counted a single time. This rearrangement joins TRBV12-1 to TRBJ2-7; the table's D call, TRBD1, was not checked against the DNA. TRBV12-1 is a listed pseudogene. CDR3 size: 14 residues. This chain's CDR3 is CAIGNGRGSYEQYF. For the CDR3, the DNA is TGTGCCATAGGGAATGGCAGGGGCTCCTACGAGCAGTACTTC.

The chain uses TRBV19 and TRBJ2-6; 9 bases agree with TRBD1. Looked up from germline, CDR1 is LNHDA and CDR2 is SQIVND (reference sequence). The trim removed 4 bases at V and 3 bases at J, leaving 7 bases unmatched. The CDR3 loop spans 17 amino acids. The CDR3 protein is CASSNQQGAGGANVLTF. Here the CDR3 DNA reads TGTGCCAGTAGTAACCAACAGGGGGCTGGTGGGGCCAACGTCCTGACTTTC.

The genes are TRBV21-1 and TRBJ2-7; the D call in the table, TRBD1, was not verified against the DNA. TRBV21-1 is a pseudogene locus. CDR3 length equals 16 residues. The CDR3 DNA is TGTGCCAGCATCAGGCTCGGCGACAGGGGGAGGTACGAGCAGTACTTC. Its protein product is CASIRLGDRGRYEQYF.

This chain connects TRBV30 to TRBJ2-7; 7 bases line up with TRBD1. The trim removed 3 bases at V and 1 base at J, leaving 12 bases unmatched. The CDR3 has 16 amino acids. CDR1 is GTSNPN and CDR2 is SVGIG in the germline V gene (reference sequence). The CDR3 reads CAWSVIKTGSSYEQYF. The DNA for the CDR3 is TGTGCCTGGAGCGTCATTAAGACAGGGTCGTCCTACGAGCAGTACTTC.

J is TRBJ1-2 and V is TRBV28; D gene unclear. CDR1 is MDHEN, CDR2 SYDVKM, per germline. The CDR3 totals 12 residues. Trimming stripped 4 bases from V and 6 bases from J, with 9 bases between. The DNA for the CDR3 is TGTGCCAGCAGTTCGGTGTCTGATGGCTACACCTTC. Translating gives CASSSVSDGYTF.

The chain links TRBV10-3 to TRBJ2-7, with a weak D call TRBD1 (7 bases). V shed 7 bases and J shed 2 bases, with 18 bases lying between them. The CDR3 runs to 15 residues. The germline V gene encodes CDR1 ENHRY and CDR2 SYGVKD. The CDR3 DNA reads as TGTGCCATCAAGGGGGGCTGGGACAGCACCTACGAGCAGTACTTC. It is translated as CAIKGGWDSTYEQYF.

The chain is built from TRBV5-6 and TRBJ1-1, with D maybe TRBD1 (5 bases). This CDR3 spans 14 amino acids. V lost 1 base and J lost 4, with 11 bases in between. Looked up from germline, CDR1 is SGHDT and CDR2 is YYEEEE. In DNA, the CDR3 is TGTGCCAGCAGCTTGACAGGAAGAATCACTGAAGCTTTCTTT. Translation: CASSLTGRITEAFF.

The chain is built from TRBV30 and TRBJ2-2; weak D call: TRBD1 (6 bases). V lost 8 bases and J lost 0, with 13 bases in between. From germline, CDR1 is GTSNPN and CDR2 SVGIG (reference sequence). The CDR3 loop spans 14 amino acids. CDR3 protein: CAHNRAANTGELFF. The CDR3 bases are TGTGCCCATAACAGGGCTGCGAACACCGGGGAGCTGTTTTTT. Full variable domain (outside the CDR3, taken from reference TRBV30 and TRBJ2-2): SQTIHQWPATLVQPVGSPLSLECTVEGTSNPNLYWYRQAAGRGLQLLFYSVGIGQISSEVPQNLSASRPQDRQFILSSKKLLLSDSGFYLCAHNRAANTGELFFGEGSRLTVL.

The rearrangement links TRBV29-1 to TRBJ2-3; TRBD1 matches at 8 bases. The junction had 11 bases not matched to a gene; V was cut back by 7 bases and J by 2 bases. The CDR3 is 15 amino acids. Per germline, CDR1 SQVTM and CDR2 ANQGSEA. The CDR3 DNA is TGCAGCGCCCAGTACGGACAGGGACACACAGATACGCAGTATTTT. It is translated as CSAQYGQGHTDTQYF.

The chain recombines TRBV11-2 with TRBJ1-6; possibly TRBD1 for D (5 bases). Germline loops: CDR1 SGHAT, CDR2 FQNNGV. Trimming stripped 3 bases from V and 5 bases from J, with 11 bases between. CDR3 length: 15 residues. The CDR3 nucleotides are TGTGCCAGCAGCTTCAGACAGACACATAATTCACCCCTCCACTTT. Translation: CASSFRQTHNSPLHF.

This rearrangement joins TRBV7-2 to TRBJ2-2; weak D call: TRBD1 (6 bases). Trimming shortened V by 6 bases and J by 1 base, and 9 bases separated the two germline ends. CDR1 and CDR2 from the germline V gene are SGHTA and FQGNSA. CDR3 length: 14 residues. CDR3 bases: TGTGCCAGCAGAGGGACATTGAACACCGGGGAGCTGTTTTTT. This codes for CASRGTLNTGELFF.

The rearrangement joins TRBV20-1 to TRBJ1-1; D is perhaps TRBD1 (5 bases). The V gene lost 6 bases and the J gene lost 10 bases, with 12 bases spanning the gap. The germline V gene encodes CDR1 DFQATT and CDR2 SNEGSKA (reference sequence). There are 10 residues in the CDR3. The CDR3 region has the DNA TGCAGTGCCTTGGACACTCCAGCTTTCTTT. It encodes CSALDTPAFF.

The chain employs TRBV11-2 and TRBJ2-3; TRBD2 matches 11 bases. The V gene's germline CDR1 is SGHAT and CDR2 FQNNGV. J gave up 2 bases and V 6 bases, and 4 bases lay outside the gene matches. The CDR3 sequence is 15 residues long. In DNA, the CDR3 is TGTGCCAGCAGTACTAGCGGGAGAGACACAGATACGCAGTATTTT. Translating it yields CASSTSGRDTDTQYF.

V usage is TRBV3-1 (or the pseudogene TRBV3-2) and J usage is TRBJ1-6; D call uncertain. Germline V gene lookup returns CDR1 LGHDT and CDR2 YNNKEL (reference sequence). The CDR3 spans 16 residues. V lost 2 bases and J lost 1, with 9 bases in between. Here the CDR3 DNA reads TGTGCCAGCAGCCAAAGCGGGGTGTCCTATAATTCACCCCTCCACTTT. It codes for CASSQSGVSYNSPLHF.

This clone was seen once. The genes are TRBV29-1 and TRBJ1-2, with D possibly TRBD1 on 6 matching bases. Trimming cost V 5 bases and J 0 bases, with 7 bases left between them. Germline V gives CDR1 SQVTM, CDR2 ANQGSEA. The CDR3 has 12 residues. This CDR3 reads CSVRTANYGYTF. CDR3 in DNA: TGCAGCGTTCGGACAGCTAACTATGGCTACACCTTC.

The chain uses TRBV5-1 and TRBJ2-1; TRBD1 agrees at 8 bases. The germline CDR1 and CDR2 sequences are SGHRS and YFSETQ. The length of the CDR3 is 14 residues. V dropped 4 bases and J dropped 7; count of bases not matched to a gene: 7. CDR3 nucleotides: TGCGCCAGCAGCCCGGGGACAGGATATAATGAGCAGTTCTTC. Translation: CASSPGTGYNEQFF.

The V call is TRBV2, the J call TRBJ1-6; 9 nucleotides agree with TRBD1. This CDR3 has 16 residues. Germline CDR1 reads SNHLY; CDR2 reads FYNNEI. Unmatched junction bases numbered 12, after V lost 6 bases and J lost 9 bases. CDR3 coding DNA: TGTGCCAGCAGAACGGGACAGGGAAACGTAGGTTCACCCCTCCACTTT. Residues: CASRTGQGNVGSPLHF.

The V call is TRBV5-4, the J call TRBJ2-7; 7 nucleotides line up with TRBD1. Trimming removed 2 bases from V and 5 bases from J; junction bases left unmatched: 4. CDR1 is SGHNT and CDR2 is YYREEE in the germline V gene (reference sequence). The CDR3 spans 13 residues. The CDR3 here is CASSLTGANEQYF. The CDR3 DNA is TGTGCCAGCAGCTTAACAGGGGCCAACGAGCAGTACTTC.

This clone has a handful of counts. V and J are TRBV5-6 and TRBJ1-5; TRBD1 aligns across 11 bases. This CDR3 comprises 15 residues. CDR1 and CDR2 (germline): SGHDT, YYEEEE. The V and J ends lost 4 bases and 4 bases, in that order; junction bases with no gene match: 4. CDR3 nucleotide sequence: TGTGCCAGCAGCCTACGGGACAGGGGGAATCAGCCCCAGCATTTT. It yields the protein CASSLRDRGNQPQHF.

V and J are TRBV7-2 and TRBJ2-7; no clear D. The CDR3 has 13 amino acids. CDR1 is SGHTA, CDR2 FQGNSA, per germline. The ends were cut back, 4 bases at V and 2 bases at J, with 9 bases in the middle. CDR3 region: CASSYQQAYEQYF. The DNA for the CDR3 is TGTGCCAGCAGCTATCAACAAGCCTACGAGCAGTACTTC.

The chain recombines TRBV10-1 with TRBJ2-3; 7 positions match TRBD2. From germline, CDR1 is WNHNN and CDR2 SYGVQD (reference sequence). There are 14 residues in the CDR3. The junction had 2 bases not matched to a gene; V was cut back by 4 bases and J by 1 base. CDR3 nucleotide sequence: TGCGCCAGCAGTGGCACTAGCGGCACAGATACGCAGTATTTT. It is translated as CASSGTSGTDTQYF.

The chain couples TRBV27 to TRBJ2-4; D not resolved. Germline CDR1 and CDR2: MNHEY and SMNVEV (reference sequence). V was trimmed by 5 bases and J by 0 bases, leaving 5 bases between them. The CDR3 is made up of 13 amino acids. CDR3 sequence (DNA): TGTGCCAGCAGTCCCCTAGCCAAAAACATTCAGTACTTC. Protein: CASSPLAKNIQYF.

A single count supports this clone. The V and J genes are TRBV5-4 and TRBJ2-2; 7 bases are a match to TRBD2. Germline CDR1 SGHNT, CDR2 YYREEE (reference sequence). There are 15 residues in the CDR3. V was clipped by 5 bases and J by 1 base; unmatched bases: 5. The CDR3 here is CASRRSGENTGELFF. Here the CDR3 DNA reads TGTGCCAGCAGACGGAGCGGGGAGAACACCGGGGAGCTGTTTTTT.

The chain couples TRBV29-1 to TRBJ1-2, with TRBD1 as a possible D gene (5 bases). Germline values: CDR1 SQVTM, CDR2 ANQGSEA. This CDR3 spans 14 amino acids. Trimming took 7 bases from V and 8 from J, leaving 23 bases between them. CDR3 sequence reads: CSETWGVWPMGYTF. The CDR3 coding sequence is TGCAGCGAAACGTGGGGGGTTTGGCCTATGGGCTACACCTTC.

The chain couples TRBV7-2 to TRBJ1-6, with TRBD1 as a possible D gene (5 bases). Germline lookup yields CDR1 SGHTA and CDR2 FQGNSA. Trimming cost V 5 bases and J 8 bases, with 13 bases left between them. The CDR3 runs 14 residues. CDR3 protein: CASSLMGGDSPLHF. As DNA, the CDR3 is TGTGCCAGCAGCCTTATGGGGGGAGATTCACCCCTCCACTTT.

The chain employs TRBV18 and TRBJ1-3; no reliable D call. The V end lost 6 bases, the J end lost 9 bases, and 12 bases lay between the germline ends. Germline V gene sequence: CDR1 KGHSH, CDR2 LQKENI. The CDR3 consists of 12 residues. CDR3 protein: CASSAEAGTIYF. The DNA for the CDR3 is TGTGCCAGCTCTGCAGAGGCTGGCACCATATATTTT.

The chain couples TRBV19 to TRBJ2-2; tentatively, D is TRBD1 (6 bases). Germline lookup yields CDR1 LNHDA and CDR2 SQIVND (reference sequence). Trimming left V 5 bases short and J 5 bases short, with 24 bases between. The CDR3 has 18 residues. Written as DNA, the CDR3 is TGTGCCAGTAGTCCAACCTTTGGGACATACCTTTTGACCGGGGAGCTGTTTTTT. The encoded protein is CASSPTFGTYLLTGELFF.

The genes are TRBV29-1 and TRBJ2-3, with D possibly being TRBD1 (5 bases). Trimming stripped 6 bases from V and 2 bases from J, with 9 bases between. The germline gives CDR1 SQVTM, CDR2 ANQGSEA. The CDR3 is 12 amino acids. This CDR3 reads CSVDSNTDTQYF. CDR3 nucleotides: TGCAGCGTAGACAGCAACACAGATACGCAGTATTTT.